The clone carrying this T cell receptor (beta chain) was picked up one time. This same CDR3 is encoded by further DNA sequences in the sample. This sample was taken from a study of blood T cell repertoires in COVID-19. Turning to the study itself: COVID-19 samples collected from the United States, Italy and Spain covered acute and convalescent phases.

In the authors' workflow: Reference gene primers were amplified, and this amplification served to estimate nucleated cell counts. The table came from immunoSEQ multiplex PCR; TCRdb's copy has only in-frame clones and leaves some out. For V, J and clone size, that table is used; D and trimming come from the DNA. The table has under 350,000 clones, about 93% seen once. This CDR3 has 14 amino acids. Trimming removed 0 bases from V and 4 bases from J, with 10 bases in between. Germline assignment: CDR1 SGHTA and CDR2 FQGNSA. The specimen sequenced was peripheral blood. The J gene is TRBJ2-7, the V gene TRBV7-2; D is perhaps TRBD1 (5 bases). The origin of this receptor is a woman under 40 with COVID-19, enrolled during active disease. Here the CDR3 DNA reads TGTGCCAGCAGCTTAGCTGGCAGGGCGTACGAGCAGTACTTC. It is translated as CASSLAGRAYEQYF.